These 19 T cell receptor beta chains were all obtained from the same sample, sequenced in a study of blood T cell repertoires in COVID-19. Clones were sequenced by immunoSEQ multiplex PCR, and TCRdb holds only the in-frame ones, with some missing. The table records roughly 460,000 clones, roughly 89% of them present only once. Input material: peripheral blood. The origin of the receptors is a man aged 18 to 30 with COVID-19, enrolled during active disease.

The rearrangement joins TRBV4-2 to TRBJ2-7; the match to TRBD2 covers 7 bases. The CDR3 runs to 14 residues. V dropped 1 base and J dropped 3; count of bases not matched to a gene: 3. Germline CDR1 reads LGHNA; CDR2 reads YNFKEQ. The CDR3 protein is CASSQGGGDYEQYF. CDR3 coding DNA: TGTGCCAGCAGCCAAGGTGGGGGGGACTACGAGCAGTACTTC.

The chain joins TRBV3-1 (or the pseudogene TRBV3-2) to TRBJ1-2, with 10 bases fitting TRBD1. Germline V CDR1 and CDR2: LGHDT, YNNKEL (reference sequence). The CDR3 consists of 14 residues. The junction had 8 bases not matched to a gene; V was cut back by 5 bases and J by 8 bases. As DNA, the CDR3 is TGTGCCAGCAGCTTACTACAGGGACAGGGGGGCTACACCTTC. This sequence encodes CASSLLQGQGGYTF.

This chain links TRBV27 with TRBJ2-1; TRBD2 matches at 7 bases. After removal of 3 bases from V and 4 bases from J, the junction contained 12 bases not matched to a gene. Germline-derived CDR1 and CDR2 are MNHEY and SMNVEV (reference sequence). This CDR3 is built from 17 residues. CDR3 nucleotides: TGTGCCAGCAGTTTGGGGTTCAGCGGGATGGGTTACAATGAGCAGTTCTTC. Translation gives CASSLGFSGMGYNEQFF.

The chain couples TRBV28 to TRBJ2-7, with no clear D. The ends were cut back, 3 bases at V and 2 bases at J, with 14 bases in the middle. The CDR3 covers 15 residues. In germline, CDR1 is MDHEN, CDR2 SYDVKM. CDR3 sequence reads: CASSLVSATTYEQYF. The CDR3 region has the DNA TGTGCCAGCAGTTTGGTATCCGCTACTACCTACGAGCAGTACTTC.

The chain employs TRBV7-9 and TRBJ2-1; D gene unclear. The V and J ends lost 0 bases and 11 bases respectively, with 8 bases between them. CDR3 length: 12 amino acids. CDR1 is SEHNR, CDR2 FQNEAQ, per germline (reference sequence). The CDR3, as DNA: TGTGCCAGCAGCTTAGCGTATATAAAGCAGTTCTTC. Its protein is CASSLAYIKQFF.

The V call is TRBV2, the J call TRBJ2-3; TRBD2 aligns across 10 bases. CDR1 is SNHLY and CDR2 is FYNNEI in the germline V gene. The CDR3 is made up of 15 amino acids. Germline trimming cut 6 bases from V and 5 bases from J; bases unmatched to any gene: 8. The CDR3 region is CASRTGTSEVDTQYF. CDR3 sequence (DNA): TGTGCCAGCAGGACCGGGACTAGCGAGGTAGATACGCAGTATTTT.

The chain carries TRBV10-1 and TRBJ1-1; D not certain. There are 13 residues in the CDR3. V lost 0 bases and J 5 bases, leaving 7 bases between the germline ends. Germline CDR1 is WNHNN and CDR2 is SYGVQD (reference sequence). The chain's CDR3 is CASSESYGTEAFF. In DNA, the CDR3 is TGCGCCAGCAGTGAGTCGTACGGGACTGAAGCTTTCTTT.

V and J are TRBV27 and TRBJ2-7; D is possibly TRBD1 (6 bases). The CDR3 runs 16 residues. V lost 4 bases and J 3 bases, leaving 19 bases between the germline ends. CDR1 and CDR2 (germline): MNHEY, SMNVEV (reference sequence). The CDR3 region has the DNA TGTGCCAGCAGTTACTTAGCAGGGGCAAGCTACTACGAGCAGTACTTC. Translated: CASSYLAGASYYEQYF.

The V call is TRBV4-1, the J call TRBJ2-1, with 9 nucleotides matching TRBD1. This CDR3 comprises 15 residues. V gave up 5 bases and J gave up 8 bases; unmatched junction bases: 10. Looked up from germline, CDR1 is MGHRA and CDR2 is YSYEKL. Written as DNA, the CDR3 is TGCGCCAGCAGCGGCCGGGACAGGGTTAGGGATGAGCAGTTCTTC. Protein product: CASSGRDRVRDEQFF.

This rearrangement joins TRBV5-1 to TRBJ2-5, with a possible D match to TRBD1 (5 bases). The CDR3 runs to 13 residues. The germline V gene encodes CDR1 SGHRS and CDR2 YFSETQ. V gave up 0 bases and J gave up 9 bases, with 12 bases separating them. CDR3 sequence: CASSLALTEPQYF. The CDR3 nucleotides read TGCGCCAGCAGCTTGGCCCTGACAGAACCCCAGTACTTC.

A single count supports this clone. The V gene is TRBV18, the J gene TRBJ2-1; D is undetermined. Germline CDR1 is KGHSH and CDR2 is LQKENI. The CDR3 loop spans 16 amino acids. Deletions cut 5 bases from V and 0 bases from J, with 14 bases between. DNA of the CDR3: TGTGCCAGCTCAACCAACCGCGGATTCTCCTACAATGAGCAGTTCTTC. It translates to CASSTNRGFSYNEQFF.

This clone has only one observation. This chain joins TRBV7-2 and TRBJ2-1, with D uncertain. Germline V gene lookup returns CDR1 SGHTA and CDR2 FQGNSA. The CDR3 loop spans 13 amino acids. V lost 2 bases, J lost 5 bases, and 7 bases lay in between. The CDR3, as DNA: TGTGCCAGCAGCTTACAGACAAACAATGAGCAGTTCTTC. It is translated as CASSLQTNNEQFF.

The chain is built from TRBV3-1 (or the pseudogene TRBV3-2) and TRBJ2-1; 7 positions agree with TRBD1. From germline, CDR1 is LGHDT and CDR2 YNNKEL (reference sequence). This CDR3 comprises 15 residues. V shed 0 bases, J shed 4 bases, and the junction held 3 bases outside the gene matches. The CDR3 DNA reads TGTGCCAGCAGCCAAGACAGGGGGACATACAATGAGCAGTTCTTC. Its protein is CASSQDRGTYNEQFF.

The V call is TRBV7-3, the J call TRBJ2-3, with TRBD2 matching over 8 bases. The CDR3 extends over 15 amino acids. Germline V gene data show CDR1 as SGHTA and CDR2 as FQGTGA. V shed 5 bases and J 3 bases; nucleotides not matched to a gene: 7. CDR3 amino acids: CASSRTGLETDTQYF. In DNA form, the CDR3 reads TGTGCCAGCAGCCGAACGGGACTAGAGACAGATACGCAGTATTTT.

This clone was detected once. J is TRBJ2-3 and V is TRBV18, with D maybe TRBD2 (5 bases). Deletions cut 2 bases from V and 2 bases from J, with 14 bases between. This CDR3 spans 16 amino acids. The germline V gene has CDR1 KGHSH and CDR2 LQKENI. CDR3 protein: CASSPIEQRNTDTQYF. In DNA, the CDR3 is TGTGCCAGCTCACCAATTGAGCAGCGGAACACAGATACGCAGTATTTT.

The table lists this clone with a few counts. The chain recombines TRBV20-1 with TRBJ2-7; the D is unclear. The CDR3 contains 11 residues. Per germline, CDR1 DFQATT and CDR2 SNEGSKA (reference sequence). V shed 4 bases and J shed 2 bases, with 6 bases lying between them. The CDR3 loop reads CSANGPYEQYF. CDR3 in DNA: TGCAGTGCTAACGGTCCCTACGAGCAGTACTTC.

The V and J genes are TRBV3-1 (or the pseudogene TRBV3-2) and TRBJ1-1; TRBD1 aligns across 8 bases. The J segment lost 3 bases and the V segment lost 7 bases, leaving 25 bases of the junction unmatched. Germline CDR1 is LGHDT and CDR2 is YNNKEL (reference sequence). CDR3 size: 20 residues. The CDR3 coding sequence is TGTGCCAGCAACGAAGGGCCGCGGCAGGGGGCTACGACTGGGTACACTGAAGCTTTCTTT. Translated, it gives CASNEGPRQGATTGYTEAFF.

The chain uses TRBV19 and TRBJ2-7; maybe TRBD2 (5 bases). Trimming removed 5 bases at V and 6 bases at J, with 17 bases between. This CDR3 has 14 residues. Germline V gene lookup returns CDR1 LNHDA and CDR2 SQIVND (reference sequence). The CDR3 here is CASSLTHYRGEQYF. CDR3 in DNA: TGTGCCAGTAGTCTGACGCACTACCGGGGCGAGCAGTACTTC.

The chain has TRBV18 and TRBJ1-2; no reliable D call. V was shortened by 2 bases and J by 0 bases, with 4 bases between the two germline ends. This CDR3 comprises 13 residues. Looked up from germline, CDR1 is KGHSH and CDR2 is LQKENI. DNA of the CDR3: TGTGCCAGCTCACCAGAGACTAACTATGGCTACACCTTC. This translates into CASSPETNYGYTF. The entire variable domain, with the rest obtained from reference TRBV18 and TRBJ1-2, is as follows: NAGVMQNPRHLVRRRGQEARLRCSPMKGHSHVYWYRQLPEEGLKFMVYLQKENIIDESGMPKERFSAEFPKEGPSILRIQQVVRGDSAAYFCASSPETNYGYTFGSGTRLTVV.